A few counts support the clone carrying this T cell receptor (beta chain). The antigen remains undetermined. Only healthy Caucasians were included as donors. The sample belongs to a study of identical twins. The study, taken as a whole, reports: Twin-shared out-of-frame alpha sequences were enriched for low generation probability. Out-of-frame TCR alpha sharing in monozygotic twins exceeded recombination model predictions.

MiXCR, applied by TCRdb to the 5' RACE reads, yields one record per CDR3 protein. This sample carries 450,000 or so distinct CDR3 sequences, approximately 15% of them seen once, and the ten largest clones take approximately 0.98%. V dropped 1 base and J dropped 6; count of bases not matched to a gene: 9. Germline CDR1 is DFQATT and CDR2 is SNEGSKA (reference sequence). The CDR3 sequence is 14 residues long. In addition, the sample was reused for a study of yellow fever vaccine responses in identical twins.

The sequencing input was CD4+ T cells sorted from blood. The J gene is TRBJ2-7, the V gene TRBV20-1; TRBD1 matches 7 bases. The source is a woman under 30 in good health. The CDR3 loop reads CSARATGPRGEQYF. The CDR3 DNA sequence: TGCAGTGCTAGAGCGACAGGGCCCCGGGGCGAGCAGTACTTC.